Listed below are T cell receptor beta chains from one sample, sequenced in a study of OX40 agonist ivuxolimab in advanced cancers. The table came from immunoSEQ multiplex PCR; TCRdb's copy has only in-frame clones and leaves some out. The table has about 25,000 clones, about 80% seen once. This sample comprised CD4+ or CD8+ T cells sorted from blood, obtained in a trial of the OX40 agonist ivuxolimab. The receptors were gathered from an adult with an advanced solid tumor such as melanoma, head and neck, liver or kidney cancer. Both conserved end residues are part of each CDR3. A D gene is named only where the DNA matches it firmly. Clone size is stated in some rows and not others, as once, few, many or a class when expanded.

CDR3 DNA: TGTGCCAGCAGTTTTAGCAACACTGAAGCTTTCTTT
CDR3 protein: CASSFSNTEAFF
V gene: TRBV27
D gene: NA
J gene: TRBJ1-1
clone size: NA

CDR3 DNA: TGTGCCAGCAGCGGACCGGGACAGGGATCCTACGAGCAGTACTTC
CDR3 protein: CASSGPGQGSYEQYF
V gene: TRBV9
D gene: TRBD1
J gene: TRBJ2-7
clone size: once

CDR3 DNA: TGTGCCAGCAGCGTCCAGGGGGCGTCCTACGAGCAGTACTTC
CDR3 protein: CASSVQGASYEQYF
V gene: TRBV9
D gene: TRBD1
J gene: TRBJ2-7
clone size: NA

CDR3 DNA: TGCGCCAGCCGGGACAGTCTCTCCGGGGAGCTGTTTTTT
CDR3 protein: CASRDSLSGELFF
V gene: TRBV5-1
D gene: TRBD1
J gene: TRBJ2-2
clone size: NA

CDR3 DNA: TGTGGGGGGGGACAGGAGGTATCCTACGAGCAGTACTTC
CDR3 protein: CGGGQEVSYEQYF
V gene: TRBV2
D gene: NA
J gene: TRBJ2-7
clone size: NA

CDR3 DNA: TGTGCCAGCAGCAAACCTCTCAAGGAGCAGTACTTC
CDR3 protein: CASSKPLKEQYF
V gene: TRBV21-1
D gene: NA
J gene: TRBJ2-7
clone size: NA

CDR3 DNA: TGCGCCAGCAGCCAGGGTTCAGGGGCCCCCGATTCACCCCTCCACTTT
CDR3 protein: CASSQGSGAPDSPLHF
V gene: TRBV4-1
D gene: NA
J gene: TRBJ1-6
clone size: NA

CDR3 DNA: TGTGCCTGGAGATTGGACAGGGACAATCAGCCCCAGCATTTT
CDR3 protein: CAWRLDRDNQPQHF
V gene: TRBV30
D gene: TRBD1
J gene: TRBJ1-5
clone size: medium-sized

CDR3 DNA: TGTGCCAGCAGCTTAGCCCCGGTCCCCCCCGGGGAGCTGTTTTTT
CDR3 protein: CASSLAPVPPGELFF
V gene: TRBV7-9
D gene: NA
J gene: TRBJ2-2
clone size: once

CDR3 DNA: TGTGCCAGCAGTGAAGCGGGGTGGGAGGGCCGGAATGAGCAGTTCTTC
CDR3 protein: CASSEAGWEGRNEQFF
V gene: TRBV2
D gene: TRBD2
J gene: TRBJ2-1
clone size: NA

CDR3 DNA: TGCGCCAGCACTCAGGGAAATAGCAATCAGCCCCAGCATTTT
CDR3 protein: CASTQGNSNQPQHF
V gene: TRBV10-2
D gene: NA
J gene: TRBJ1-5
clone size: few

CDR3 DNA: TGTGCCAGCAGCTGGGAGATCGGGACAGATACGCAGTATTTT
CDR3 protein: CASSWEIGTDTQYF
V gene: TRBV5-6
D gene: NA
J gene: TRBJ2-3
clone size: NA

CDR3 DNA: TGTGCCAGCAGTTTAAGTGGCAGGTCCTACGAGCAGTACTTC
CDR3 protein: CASSLSGRSYEQYF
V gene: TRBV28
D gene: NA
J gene: TRBJ2-7
clone size: NA

CDR3 DNA: TGTGCCAGCAGCCCAAACACCGGGACAGGGTTTTACGAGCAGTACTTC
CDR3 protein: CASSPNTGTGFYEQYF
V gene: TRBV7-9
D gene: TRBD1
J gene: TRBJ2-7
clone size: NA

CDR3 DNA: TGTGCCAGCAGCGTAGAGGGGGGTGAGCAGTTCTTC
CDR3 protein: CASSVEGGEQFF
V gene: TRBV9
D gene: NA
J gene: TRBJ2-1
clone size: NA

CDR3 DNA: TGTGCCAGCAGCTGGGGGACTTCCTACGAGCAGTACTTC
CDR3 protein: CASSWGTSYEQYF
V gene: TRBV7-9
D gene: NA
J gene: TRBJ2-7
clone size: NA

CDR3 DNA: TGTGCCAGCAGTGACTCTTGGCGGGAGGGCTCAGGGACCGGGGAGCTGTTTTTT
CDR3 protein: CASSDSWREGSGTGELFF
V gene: TRBV6-4
D gene: TRBD2
J gene: TRBJ2-2
clone size: NA

CDR3 DNA: TGTGCCAGCAGCTTGGGGCTGGGGGCTGTCACAGATACGCAGTATTTT
CDR3 protein: CASSLGLGAVTDTQYF
V gene: TRBV5-5
D gene: NA
J gene: TRBJ2-3
clone size: medium-sized

CDR3 DNA: TGTGCCAGCAGTTTAGGTAGTAGACACTACGAGCAGTACTTC
CDR3 protein: CASSLGSRHYEQYF
V gene: TRBV27
D gene: NA
J gene: TRBJ2-7
clone size: NA

CDR3 DNA: TGCAGCGTCAAGGTTGGGGTTGTAGCTGGAAACACCATATATTTT
CDR3 protein: CSVKVGVVAGNTIYF
V gene: TRBV29-1
D gene: NA
J gene: TRBJ1-3
clone size: NA

CDR3 DNA: TGTGCCATTGGGACTAGCGGGGGGGTTGAGCAGTTCTTC
CDR3 protein: CAIGTSGGVEQFF
V gene: TRBV10-3
D gene: TRBD2
J gene: TRBJ2-1
clone size: once

CDR3 DNA: TGTGCCAGCAGCTCGTGGGACAGCTCTGGAAACACCATATATTTT
CDR3 protein: CASSSWDSSGNTIYF
V gene: TRBV7-9
D gene: TRBD1
J gene: TRBJ1-3
clone size: NA

CDR3 DNA: TGTGCCATCAGTGTTGCTTGGGGAACAGGGGGAGAGATGAACACTGAAGCTTTCTTT
CDR3 protein: CAISVAWGTGGEMNTEAFF
V gene: TRBV10-3
D gene: TRBD1
J gene: TRBJ1-1
clone size: NA

CDR3 DNA: TGTGCCAGCAGCTTCGGGACGGAGCAGTTCTTC
CDR3 protein: CASSFGTEQFF
V gene: TRBV9
D gene: NA
J gene: TRBJ2-1
clone size: NA

CDR3 DNA: TGCGCCAGCAGATTTGGACTAGCGGGATGGGAAGAGACCCAGTACTTC
CDR3 protein: CASRFGLAGWEETQYF
V gene: TRBV10-2
D gene: TRBD2
J gene: TRBJ2-5
clone size: NA

CDR3 DNA: TGTGCCAGCAGCTTTTCAGCGGGGGTGGAGCTGTTTTTT
CDR3 protein: CASSFSAGVELFF
V gene: TRBV9
D gene: TRBD2
J gene: TRBJ2-2
clone size: NA

CDR3 DNA: TGTGCCACCAGCAGGGCGGCGGGAATCAATGAGCAGTTCTTC
CDR3 protein: CATSRAAGINEQFF
V gene: TRBV15
D gene: NA
J gene: TRBJ2-1
clone size: NA

CDR3 DNA: TGTGCCGCCTTGGTTGGGGACAGGGATGGCTACACCTTC
CDR3 protein: CAALVGDRDGYTF
V gene: TRBV30
D gene: TRBD1
J gene: TRBJ1-2
clone size: NA

CDR3 DNA: TGTGCCAGCTCACCCCAGGACAGCTACGAGCAGTACTTC
CDR3 protein: CASSPQDSYEQYF
V gene: TRBV18
D gene: NA
J gene: TRBJ2-7
clone size: once

CDR3 DNA: TGTGCCAGCAGCTCCTTGAAGGGCAGTAACTATGGCTACACCTTC
CDR3 protein: CASSSLKGSNYGYTF
V gene: TRBV7-9
D gene: NA
J gene: TRBJ1-2
clone size: NA

CDR3 DNA: TGTGCCAGCAGCTCTCGCCGGGACAGGGTCACAGATACGCAGTATTTT
CDR3 protein: CASSSRRDRVTDTQYF
V gene: TRBV5-4
D gene: TRBD1
J gene: TRBJ2-3
clone size: once